This note documents a single T cell receptor beta chain sequence. Its antigen remains unknown. The repertoire was sequenced with immunoSEQ multiplex PCR; TCRdb's copy has only in-frame clones and lacks some. The sample yields about 32,000 clones, 85% to 90% seen once. The ends were cut back, 2 bases at V and 0 bases at J, with 8 bases in the middle. In germline, CDR1 is LNHNV, CDR2 YYDKDF (reference sequence). The CDR3 consists of 14 residues. This sample is part of a study of stem cell transplantation in POMP-related autoinflammatory disease. General study results and limits: PRAID patients trended toward lower TRB diversity and higher clonality in all analyzed T-cell subsets.

The source is a human donor with POMP-related autoinflammation and immune dysregulation (PRAID). Sequencing used CD4+ T cells from PBMCs, obtained before stem cell transplantation. V and J are TRBV15 and TRBJ2-7, with D perhaps matching TRBD2 (5 bases). CDR3 nucleotide sequence: TGTGCCACCAGCAGATTAGCGCCCTCCTACGAGCAGTACTTC. It encodes CATSRLAPSYEQYF.